The sequence of this T cell receptor (beta chain) was determined in a study of blood T cell repertoires in COVID-19. The overall study: PBMCs, B-cell-depleted T cells, or T cells were the source of the cDNA or gDNA that made up the material.

TCRdb keeps only in-frame clones here, not all; method: immunoSEQ multiplex PCR. This sample has some 170,000 clones, with 75% to 90% found just once. Between the trimmed V and J ends, which lost 5 bases and 2 bases, there was a span of 10 bases. This CDR3 has 13 amino acids. Germline CDR1 SGHKS, CDR2 YYEKEE (reference sequence). Participants' own reports of clinical history determined their cohort assignment. This chain links TRBV5-5 with TRBJ1-2; tentative D call: TRBD1 (6 bases). Sequencing was done on a sample of PBMCs or T cells enriched from blood (not recorded which). The TCR sequence derives from a man aged 40-50 years who had recovered from COVID-19. The CDR3 DNA reads TGTGCCAGCAGTTATGGACAGAACTATGGCTACACCTTC. Translating it yields CASSYGQNYGYTF.